The next 32 T cell receptor beta chains were all read from a single sample in a study of Siglec-9 on CD8 T cells in melanoma. Assay used: immunoSEQ multiplex PCR; TCRdb lists only in-frame clones, some missing. The table has around 39,000 clones, approximately 83% seen once. The sequencing input was Siglec-9- CD8+ T cells sorted from blood. The receptor source for this set is a human donor in good health.

In this sample, this clone turned up once. The rearrangement uses TRBV28 and TRBJ2-5; D might be TRBD2 (5 bases). The V gene's germline CDR1 is MDHEN and CDR2 SYDVKM. Trimming took off 8 bases at V and 5 bases at J, with 15 bases between the two ends. The CDR3 has 13 amino acids. For the CDR3, the DNA is TGTGCCAGCCGTCCCCGGGGTTGGGAGACCCAGTACTTC. Encoded protein: CASRPRGWETQYF.

The rearrangement links TRBV21-1 to TRBJ1-2. TRBV21-1 is shown as a pseudogene. The CDR3 is made up of 9 amino acids. CDR3 sequence (DNA): TGTGCCAGCAGCAATGGCTACACCTTC. The encoded protein is CASSNGYTF.

The V gene is TRBV19, the J gene TRBJ2-7; D is unclear. The CDR3 is 12 residues long. Germline V gene data show CDR1 as LNHDA and CDR2 as SQIVND (reference sequence). Trimming shortened V by 3 bases and J by 3 bases, and 6 bases separated the two germline ends. CDR3 bases: TGTGCCAGTAGTATCGACGGCTACGAGCAGTACTTC. Protein sequence: CASSIDGYEQYF.

The genes are TRBV11-2 and TRBJ2-2; no clear D gene. Deletions cut 1 base from V and 5 bases from J, with 11 bases between. The CDR3 covers 15 residues. Per the germline V gene, CDR1 is SGHAT and CDR2 is FQNNGV. The CDR3, as DNA: TGTGCCAGCAGCTTAGTGGGGAAAATGACCGGGGAGCTGTTTTTT. The encoded protein is CASSLVGKMTGELFF.

This clone was found a few times. The chain employs TRBV27 and TRBJ1-5; D not resolved. Per germline, CDR1 MNHEY and CDR2 SMNVEV (reference sequence). There are 12 residues in the CDR3. V was clipped by 4 bases and J by 7 bases, with 8 bases between them. CDR3 sequence reads: CASSSWGQPQHF. The CDR3 DNA reads as TGTGCCAGCAGTTCCTGGGGACAGCCCCAGCATTTT.

The chain combines TRBV29-1 with TRBJ1-2; D gene unclear. Germline V gene lookup returns CDR1 SQVTM and CDR2 ANQGSEA. V lost 3 bases and J 2 bases, leaving 4 bases between the germline ends. The CDR3 consists of 11 residues. The CDR3 coding sequence is TGCAGCGTTGACCTAAACTATGGCTACACCTTC. Its translation is CSVDLNYGYTF.

The chain uses TRBV5-8 and TRBJ1-5; the D gene is possibly TRBD1 (5 bases). V gave up 0 bases and J gave up 4 bases, with 8 bases separating them. Germline CDR1 reads SGHTS; CDR2 reads YDEGEE. The CDR3 runs to 14 residues. DNA of the CDR3: TGTGCCAGCAGCTTGGATGGGGGTAATCAGCCCCAGCATTTT. This sequence encodes CASSLDGGNQPQHF.

The chain uses TRBV28 and TRBJ1-2; 12 nucleotides agree with TRBD1. The trim removed 8 bases at V and 6 bases at J, leaving 7 bases unmatched. This CDR3 comprises 14 residues. Germline V gene sequence: CDR1 MDHEN, CDR2 SYDVKM. The CDR3 is CASGGQGAYNGYTF. The CDR3 DNA follows: TGTGCCAGCGGGGGACAGGGGGCATATAATGGCTACACCTTC.

CDR3 DNA sequence: TGTGCCAGCAGCTGGGACAATGAAAAACTGTTTTTT. The encoded protein is CASSWDNEKLFF. The gene calls are TRBV7-9 and TRBJ1-4, with D perhaps TRBD1 (5 bases). The CDR3 runs to 12 residues. Germline V gives CDR1 SEHNR, CDR2 FQNEAQ (reference sequence). The V gene lost 4 bases and the J gene lost 5 bases, with 5 bases spanning the gap.

Here the CDR3 DNA reads TGCAGCGTTGAACCAGGAGCCGCAGATACGCAGTATTTT. The encoded protein is CSVEPGAADTQYF. The chain employs TRBV29-1 and TRBJ2-3; D remains unclear. Germline lookup yields CDR1 SQVTM and CDR2 ANQGSEA. Trimming stripped 2 bases from V and 4 bases from J, with 10 bases between. CDR3 length: 13 residues.

The rearrangement links TRBV30 to TRBJ2-3; D is undetermined. With 0 bases removed from V and 2 bases from J, the gap between germline ends came to 15 bases. Germline values: CDR1 GTSNPN, CDR2 SVGIG (reference sequence). CDR3 size: 16 residues. CDR3 region: CAWSVMVGTPTDTQYF. The DNA of the CDR3 is TGTGCCTGGAGTGTAATGGTCGGAACCCCCACAGATACGCAGTATTTT. Together with reference TRBV30 and TRBJ2-3, the CDR3 gives the full variable domain: SQTIHQWPATLVQPVGSPLSLECTVEGTSNPNLYWYRQAAGRGLQLLFYSVGIGQISSEVPQNLSASRPQDRQFILSSKKLLLSDSGFYLCAWSVMVGTPTDTQYFGPGTRLTVL.

This chain joins TRBV6-6 and TRBJ2-2, with 9 nucleotides matching TRBD1. Trimming took 4 bases from V and 7 from J; bases not matched to a gene: 10. The CDR3 has 16 residues. Germline V lookup: CDR1 MNHNY, CDR2 SVGAGI (reference sequence). The CDR3 bases are TGTGCCAGCAGTTTACTCGACAGGGGGAGTGTCGGGGAGCTGTTTTTT. It is translated as CASSLLDRGSVGELFF.

The CDR3: CASSPGLLSSYEQYF. The DNA of the CDR3 is TGCGCCAGCAGCCCGGGACTGCTAAGCTCCTACGAGCAGTACTTC. J is TRBJ2-7 and V is TRBV5-1; tentative D call: TRBD2 (6 bases). The V and J ends lost 4 bases and 0 bases respectively, with 14 bases between them. In germline, CDR1 is SGHRS, CDR2 YFSETQ. The CDR3 is made up of 15 amino acids.

The chain links TRBV6-5 to TRBJ2-3, with TRBD2 matching 10 bases. Germline CDR1 is MNHEY and CDR2 is SVGAGI. This CDR3 comprises 16 residues. The J segment lost 7 bases and the V segment lost 4 bases, leaving 11 bases of the junction unmatched. The CDR3 protein is CASSFEAGGPKNTQYF. In DNA form, the CDR3 reads TGTGCCAGCAGTTTTGAAGCGGGGGGGCCGAAGAATACGCAGTATTTT.

The chain uses TRBV15 and TRBJ2-1, with D possibly being TRBD1 (5 bases). CDR3 length equals 17 residues. Trimming pared 1 base from V and 7 bases from J, leaving 20 bases between. Germline lookup yields CDR1 LNHNV and CDR2 YYDKDF (reference sequence). This CDR3 reads CATSRGDSSTLINEQFF. The CDR3 region has the DNA TGTGCCACCAGCAGAGGTGACAGCTCCACCCTTATTAATGAGCAGTTCTTC.

The chain uses TRBV27 and TRBJ1-2; perhaps TRBD1 as D (5 bases). The CDR3 loop spans 13 amino acids. Trimming removed 2 bases from V and 4 bases from J, with 8 bases in between. CDR1 and CDR2 (germline): MNHEY, SMNVEV (reference sequence). This CDR3 reads CASSLQGRYGYTF. The DNA of the CDR3 is TGTGCCAGCAGTTTACAGGGACGCTATGGCTACACCTTC.

The chain employs TRBV7-6 and TRBJ1-6; 9 bases align to TRBD1. V shed 3 bases and J 7 bases; nucleotides not matched to a gene: 7. The CDR3 sequence is 16 residues long. Germline V CDR1 and CDR2: SGHVS, FNYEAQ. The CDR3 DNA reads TGTGCCAGCAGCTTGGCGAGGGACAGGGCGAATTCACCCCTCCACTTT. It is translated as CASSLARDRANSPLHF.

The chain recombines TRBV7-2 with TRBJ1-1; TRBD1 matches 9 bases. This CDR3 spans 16 amino acids. Germline CDR1 and CDR2: SGHTA and FQGNSA. V gave up 5 bases and J gave up 0 bases; unmatched junction bases: 7. The CDR3 DNA reads TGTGCCAGCAGCCCCCCACAGGGGGCTATGAACACTGAAGCTTTCTTT. It codes for CASSPPQGAMNTEAFF.

The gene calls are TRBV7-9 and TRBJ1-2, with D uncertain. V shed 0 bases and J shed 7 bases, with 15 bases lying between them. This CDR3 spans 15 amino acids. Germline-derived CDR1 and CDR2 are SEHNR and FQNEAQ (reference sequence). As DNA, the CDR3 is TGTGCCAGCAGCTTAGCGCTGACCCCAGGTACTGGCTACACCTTC. Its translation: CASSLALTPGTGYTF.

This clone came up a few times. The gene calls are TRBV30 and TRBJ1-3, with D possibly matching TRBD1 (5 bases). V lost 3 bases and J 0 bases, leaving 6 bases between the germline ends. Germline loops: CDR1 GTSNPN, CDR2 SVGIG (reference sequence). This CDR3 contains 13 residues. CDR3 coding DNA: TGTGCCTGGAGGCAGGGCTCTGGAAACACCATATATTTT. Translated: CAWRQGSGNTIYF.

This clone came up once. The CDR3 is CASSIPGNEQFF. The CDR3 coding sequence is TGTGCCAGTAGTATCCCCGGCAATGAGCAGTTCTTC. V gene TRBV19 combines with J gene TRBJ2-1; unclear D gene. Trimming stripped 3 bases from V and 6 bases from J, with 6 bases between. Germline V lookup: CDR1 LNHDA, CDR2 SQIVND (reference sequence). The length of the CDR3 is 12 residues.

The J gene is TRBJ2-1, the V gene TRBV6-5, with D uncertain. Germline V gives CDR1 MNHEY, CDR2 SVGAGI. CDR3 size: 15 residues. V shed 0 bases and J shed 4 bases, with 10 bases lying between them. CDR3 in amino acids: CASSYSFGRYNEQFF. The CDR3 nucleotides are TGTGCCAGCAGTTACTCGTTCGGGCGGTACAATGAGCAGTTCTTC.

This chain connects TRBV11-2 to TRBJ2-1; the match to TRBD2 covers 13 bases. V shed 1 base, J shed 12 bases, and the junction held 6 bases outside the gene matches. The germline CDR1 and CDR2 sequences are SGHAT and FQNNGV. The CDR3 covers 15 residues. The CDR3 sequence is CASSLGTSGSFGQFF. Here the CDR3 DNA reads TGTGCCAGCAGCTTAGGGACTAGCGGGAGCTTCGGGCAGTTCTTC.

The chain carries TRBV9 and TRBJ2-1; D is undetermined. The CDR3 totals 11 residues. In germline, CDR1 is SGDLS, CDR2 YYNGEE. V lost 7 bases and J 7 bases, leaving 9 bases between the germline ends. The CDR3 DNA follows: TGTGCCAGCGGAGCCGAGAATGAGCAGTTCTTC. It specifies CASGAENEQFF. Based on the CDR3 plus reference TRBV9 and TRBJ2-1, the full variable domain is DSGVTQTPKHLITATGQRVTLRCSPRSGDLSVYWYQQSLDQGLQFLIQYYNGEERAKGNILERFSAQQFPDLHSELNLSSLELGDSALYFCASGAENEQFFGPGTRLTVL.

The V gene is TRBV27, the J gene TRBJ2-7; 7 bases agree with TRBD1. The ends lost 5 bases at V and 2 bases at J; junction bases unmatched: 9. Germline V gene lookup returns CDR1 MNHEY and CDR2 SMNVEV (reference sequence). This CDR3 contains 15 residues. The CDR3 bases are TGTGCCAGCAGTCTGTCCACAGGGGTCCCCTACGAGCAGTACTTC. Translated, it gives CASSLSTGVPYEQYF.

The chain employs TRBV28 and TRBJ2-3; tentatively, D is TRBD1 (6 bases). Germline CDR1 and CDR2: MDHEN and SYDVKM. V lost 6 bases and J 0 bases, leaving 10 bases between the germline ends. The CDR3 length is 14 residues. CDR3 nucleotide sequence: TGTGCCAGCAGCTACAGGGCCAGCACAGATACGCAGTATTTT. Its translation is CASSYRASTDTQYF.

V usage is TRBV9 and J usage is TRBJ2-3, with D possibly TRBD1 on 5 matching bases. Trimming stripped 3 bases from V and 2 bases from J, with 16 bases between. The CDR3 covers 16 residues. Germline CDR1 and CDR2: SGDLS and YYNGEE. This CDR3 reads CASSDQLSGFTDTQYF. CDR3 sequence (DNA): TGTGCCAGCAGCGACCAACTCTCAGGGTTCACAGATACGCAGTATTTT.

V is TRBV5-1 and J is TRBJ2-5; 8 bases are a match to TRBD2. The germline V gene encodes CDR1 SGHRS and CDR2 YFSETQ. CDR3 length: 18 residues. Trimming took 0 bases from V and 5 from J; bases not matched to a gene: 15. The CDR3 bases are TGCGCCAGCAGCTTGGAGTGGGCGGGAGGAGTACTCGGGGAGACCCAGTACTTC. It encodes CASSLEWAGGVLGETQYF.

The chain couples TRBV6-1 to TRBJ2-7, with TRBD2 matching over 10 bases. This CDR3 has 15 residues. CDR1 and CDR2 (germline): MNHNS, SASEGT. The ends lost 4 bases at V and 0 bases at J; junction bases unmatched: 3. The chain's CDR3 is CASSVLAGASYEQYF. The CDR3 region has the DNA TGTGCCAGCAGTGTTCTAGCGGGAGCCTCCTACGAGCAGTACTTC.

V usage is TRBV7-3 and J usage is TRBJ2-1; 9 nucleotides line up with TRBD2. The germline V gene encodes CDR1 SGHTA and CDR2 FQGTGA. The CDR3 runs 17 residues. The trim removed 2 bases at V and 5 bases at J, leaving 10 bases unmatched. Here the CDR3 DNA reads TGTGCCAGCAGCTTATCCGTCGGACTAGCGAACAACAATGAGCAGTTCTTC. Protein product: CASSLSVGLANNNEQFF.

This sequence joins TRBV6-5 and TRBJ2-5, with 9 bases matching TRBD1. The length of the CDR3 is 15 residues. Looked up from germline, CDR1 is MNHEY and CDR2 is SVGAGI. J gave up 7 bases and V 0 bases, and 6 bases lay outside the gene matches. The DNA of the CDR3 is TGTGCCAGCAGTTACTCTAGGACAGGGGAAGGGACCCAGTACTTC. It codes for CASSYSRTGEGTQYF.

The chain combines TRBV19 with TRBJ2-2; the D is unclear. V lost 8 bases to trimming and J lost 1 base, with 14 bases between them. Germline CDR1 reads LNHDA; CDR2 reads SQIVND (reference sequence). The CDR3 is 15 residues long. Written as DNA, the CDR3 is TGTGCCAGTCGAAAAGGGTTGGAGAACACCGGGGAGCTGTTTTTT. It encodes CASRKGLENTGELFF.